This TCR beta chain is from a study of post-analysis software for immune sequencing data. About this clonotype: The target antigen is unknown.

cDNA libraries for TCR beta contained unique molecular identifiers. Each batch of about 0.95 to 10 million T cells produced some 450,000 cDNA molecules. MiXCR, run by TCRdb on the PCR reads, gives a single entry per CDR3 protein. The table lists fewer than 850,000 distinct CDR3 sequences, approximately 30% of them singletons. Notes on the study in general: Comparison with controls showed significantly lower normalized Chao1 diversity in multiple sclerosis patients.

The TCR originated in a girl aged 10-17 years with multiple sclerosis. The sequenced sample consisted of blood.

This CDR3 reads CATSRGRSGANVLTF. The CDR3 DNA reads as TGTGCCACCAGCAGAGGCAGGTCCGGGGCCAACGTCCTGACTTTC. The chain links TRBV15 to TRBJ2-6; no firm D call. Germline-derived CDR1 and CDR2 are LNHNV and YYDKDF (reference sequence). The CDR3 extends over 15 amino acids. Trimming removed 1 base at V and 4 bases at J, with 8 bases between.